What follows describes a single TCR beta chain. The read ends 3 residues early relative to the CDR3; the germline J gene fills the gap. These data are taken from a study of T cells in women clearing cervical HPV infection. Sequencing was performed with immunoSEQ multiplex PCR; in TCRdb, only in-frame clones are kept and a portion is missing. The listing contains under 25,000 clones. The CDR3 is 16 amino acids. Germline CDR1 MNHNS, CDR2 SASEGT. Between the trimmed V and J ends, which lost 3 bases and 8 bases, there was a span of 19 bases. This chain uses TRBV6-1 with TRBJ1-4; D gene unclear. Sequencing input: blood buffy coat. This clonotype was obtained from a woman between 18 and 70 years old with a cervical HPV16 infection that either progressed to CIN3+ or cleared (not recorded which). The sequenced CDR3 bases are TGTGCCAGCAGTGAGGCCCGGGGAGTGGGTGGCGAAAAA. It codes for CASSEARGVGGEK. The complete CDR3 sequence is CASSEARGVGGEKLFF.